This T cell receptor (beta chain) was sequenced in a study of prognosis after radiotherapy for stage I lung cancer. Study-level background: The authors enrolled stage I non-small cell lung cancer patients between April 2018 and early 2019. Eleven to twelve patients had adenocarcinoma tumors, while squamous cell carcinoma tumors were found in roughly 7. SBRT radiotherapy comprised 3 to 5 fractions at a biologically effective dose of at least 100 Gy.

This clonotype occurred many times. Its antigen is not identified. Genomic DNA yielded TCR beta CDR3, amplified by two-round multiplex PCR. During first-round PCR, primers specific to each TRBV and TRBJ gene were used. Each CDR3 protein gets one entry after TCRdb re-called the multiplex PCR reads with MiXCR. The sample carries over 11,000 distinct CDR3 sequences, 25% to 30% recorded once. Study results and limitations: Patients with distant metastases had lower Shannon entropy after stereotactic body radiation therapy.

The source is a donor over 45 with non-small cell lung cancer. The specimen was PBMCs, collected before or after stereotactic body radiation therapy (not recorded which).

CDR3: CASSFPGDYGYTF. CDR3 nucleotides: TGTGCCAGCAGTTTCCCAGGGGACTATGGCTACACCTTC. The chain carries TRBV28 and TRBJ1-2; maybe TRBD1 (6 bases). The V end lost 3 bases, the J end lost 3 bases, and 8 bases lay between the germline ends. The CDR3 extends over 13 amino acids. Germline V gene sequence: CDR1 MDHEN, CDR2 SYDVKM.